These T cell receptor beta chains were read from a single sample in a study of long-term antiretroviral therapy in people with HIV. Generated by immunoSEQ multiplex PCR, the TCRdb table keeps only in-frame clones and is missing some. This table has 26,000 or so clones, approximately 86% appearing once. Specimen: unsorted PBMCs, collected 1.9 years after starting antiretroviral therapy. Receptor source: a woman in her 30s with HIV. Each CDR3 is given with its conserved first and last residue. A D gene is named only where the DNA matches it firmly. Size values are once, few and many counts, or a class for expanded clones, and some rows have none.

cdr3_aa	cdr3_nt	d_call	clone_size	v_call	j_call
CASNTGGEKLFF	TGTGCCAGTAATACAGGGGGAGAAAAACTGTTTTTT	TRBD1	NA	TRBV19	TRBJ1-4
CASSLRSGGTDTQYF	TGCGCCAGCAGCTTGAGGTCAGGGGGCACAGATACGCAGTATTTT	NA	NA	TRBV5-1	TRBJ2-3
CAWSKLLVAEAFF	TGTGCCTGGAGTAAGCTTTTGGTCGCTGAAGCTTTCTTT	NA	NA	TRBV30	TRBJ1-1
CASSVTGNQPQHF	TGTGCCAGCAGTGTGACAGGGAATCAGCCCCAGCATTTT	TRBD1	NA	TRBV7-3	TRBJ1-5
CASSSGTGNTIYF	TGTGCCAGCAGCTCCGGGACGGGAAACACCATATATTTT	NA	few	TRBV5-4	TRBJ1-3
CASSILGTNEKLFF	TGTGCCAGTAGTATTTTGGGAACTAATGAAAAACTGTTTTTT	NA	NA	TRBV19	TRBJ1-4
CASSRSLNTEAFF	TGTGCCAGCAGTCGCTCGTTGAACACTGAAGCTTTCTTT	NA	NA	TRBV2	TRBJ1-1
CASGPDRGSTEAFF	TGTGCCAGCGGCCCGGACAGGGGCAGCACTGAAGCTTTCTTT	TRBD1	NA	TRBV2	TRBJ1-1
CASSSQDSSYNSPLHF	TGCGCCAGCAGCTCCCAGGACAGCTCCTATAATTCACCCCTCCACTTT	NA	NA	TRBV5-1	TRBJ1-6
CASHAIASGNTIYF	TGTGCCAGCCACGCCATTGCTTCTGGAAACACCATATATTTT	NA	NA	TRBV2	TRBJ1-3
CASTPDGIYNEQFF	TGTGCCAGCACCCCGGACGGAATCTACAATGAGCAGTTCTTC	NA	NA	TRBV11-2	TRBJ2-1
CASDSPNYGYTF	TGTGCCAGCGATTCACCTAACTATGGCTACACCTTC	NA	few	TRBV9	TRBJ1-2
CASSPGRSLNTEAFF	TGTGCCAGCTCACCAGGCAGGAGCTTGAACACTGAAGCTTTCTTT	NA	NA	TRBV18	TRBJ1-1
CAWNSGDRMNTEAFF	TGTGCCTGGAATAGTGGCGACAGGATGAACACTGAAGCTTTCTTT	NA	NA	TRBV30	TRBJ1-1
CSVVWGNTIYF	TGCAGCGTTGTGTGGGGAAACACCATATATTTT	NA	NA	TRBV29-1	TRBJ1-3
CASSQDLDRVDTEAFF	TGTGCCAGCAGCCAAGACCTAGACAGGGTGGACACTGAAGCTTTCTTT	TRBD1	NA	TRBV4-2	TRBJ1-1
CASRTESYGYTF	TGTGCCAGCAGAACAGAGAGCTATGGCTACACCTTC	NA	NA	TRBV11-3	TRBJ1-2
CASSVGHRRSKNTGELFF	TGTGCCAGCAGCGTAGGCCACAGGCGGAGTAAAAACACCGGGGAGCTGTTTTTT	NA	NA	TRBV9	TRBJ2-2
CASKIQGAEFYGYTF	TGTGCCAGTAAAATACAGGGGGCAGAGTTCTATGGCTACACCTTC	TRBD1	NA	TRBV19	TRBJ1-2
CSVDGGGGGSGNTIYF	TGCAGCGTGGACGGGGGAGGTGGCGGGTCTGGAAACACCATATATTTT	NA	NA	TRBV29-1	TRBJ1-3
CASSDPAVGGREKLFF	TGCGCCAGCAGTGACCCTGCCGTAGGGGGGCGGGAAAAACTGTTTTTT	NA	NA	TRBV10-2	TRBJ1-4
CARDPSSGNTEAFF	TGTGCCAGGGACCCTTCGTCGGGGAACACTGAAGCTTTCTTT	NA	NA	TRBV27	TRBJ1-1
CASSYDRGLNTEAFF	TGTGCCAGCAGTTACGACAGGGGGCTCAACACTGAAGCTTTCTTT	TRBD1	NA	TRBV6-5	TRBJ1-1
CASSLTSTDWTEAFF	TGCGCCAGCAGCTTGACTTCCACAGACTGGACTGAAGCTTTCTTT	NA	NA	TRBV5-1	TRBJ1-1
CASSRWTGDNIKGNSPLHF	TGTGCCAGCAGCCGGTGGACAGGGGACAACATAAAGGGTAATTCACCCCTCCACTTT	TRBD1	NA	TRBV5-6	TRBJ1-6
CASSARDRLGAYEQYF	TGTGCCAGCAGTGCGAGGGACAGGCTTGGCGCCTACGAGCAGTACTTC	TRBD1	NA	TRBV6-1	TRBJ2-7
CASSQDPGSYNEQFF	TGCGCCAGCAGCCAAGACCCTGGTTCCTACAATGAGCAGTTCTTC	NA	NA	TRBV5-1	TRBJ2-1
CASSPSRDRASPLHF	TGCGCCAGCAGCCCAAGCCGGGACAGGGCTTCACCCCTCCACTTT	TRBD1	NA	TRBV5-1	TRBJ1-6
CASSLNRALTDGYTF	TGCGCCAGCAGCTTGAATCGGGCGTTAACGGATGGCTACACCTTC	NA	NA	TRBV5-1	TRBJ1-2
CSVEGGNQYF	TGCAGCGTCGAGGGGGGGAACCAGTACTTC	NA	NA	TRBV29-1	TRBJ2-5
CASTPPTGGGSTEAFF	TGTGCCAGCACTCCACCGACGGGGGGGGGATCCACTGAAGCTTTCTTT	NA	few	TRBV28	TRBJ1-1
CASSTDRGSYEQYF	TGTGCCAGCAGTACGGACAGAGGCTCCTACGAGCAGTACTTC	NA	NA	TRBV2	TRBJ2-7
CASSTNTGRNSPLHF	TGTGCCAGCAGCACAAACACAGGGAGAAATTCACCCCTCCACTTT	NA	NA	TRBV7-2	TRBJ1-6
CASSLGWGNTGELFF	TGTGCCAGCAGCCTAGGGTGGGGAAACACCGGGGAGCTGTTTTTT	NA	NA	TRBV11-1	TRBJ2-2
CASSPVRTAMKGTEAFF	TGTGCCAGCTCACCGGTGAGGACAGCCATGAAGGGGACTGAAGCTTTCTTT	NA	once	TRBV18	TRBJ1-1
CASTKGQGGNSPLHF	TGTGCCAGCACCAAGGGACAGGGAGGGAATTCACCCCTCCACTTT	TRBD1	NA	TRBV9	TRBJ1-6
CASSKLSGTLVWSEQYF	TGTGCCAGCAGTAAATTATCCGGGACGCTAGTGTGGTCCGAGCAGTACTTC	NA	NA	TRBV2	TRBJ2-7
CASSLGAAGELFF	TGCGCCAGCAGCTTGGGGGCCGCCGGGGAGCTGTTTTTT	NA	once	TRBV5-1	TRBJ2-2
CASNRGSGNTIYF	TGTGCCAGCAACAGGGGTTCTGGAAACACCATATATTTT	TRBD1	NA	TRBV5-8	TRBJ1-3
CASSLRNSPLHF	TGTGCCAGCAGTTTACGGAATTCACCCCTCCACTTT	NA	NA	TRBV27	TRBJ1-6
CASIGGGGNTIYF	TGTGCCAGCATTGGCGGAGGTGGAAACACCATATATTTT	NA	NA	TRBV6-5	TRBJ1-3
CASSPGGGRNQPQHF	TGTGCCAGCAGCCCCGGTGGAGGGCGCAATCAGCCCCAGCATTTT	NA	NA	TRBV6-6	TRBJ1-5
CASSYGVAGNTIYF	TGTGCCAGCAGTTACGGGGTGGCTGGAAACACCATATATTTT	NA	NA	TRBV11-2	TRBJ1-3
CARTNSGEWVGYTF	TGTGCCAGAACTAACAGTGGGGAGTGGGTTGGCTACACCTTC	NA	NA	TRBV5-3	TRBJ1-2
CASTLFAGGTGELFF	TGTGCCAGCACCCTCTTTGCCGGGGGCACCGGGGAGCTGTTTTTT	NA	medium-sized	TRBV6-5	TRBJ2-2
CASSEAAGANTEAFF	TGTGCCAGCAGTGAAGCTGCAGGGGCGAACACTGAAGCTTTCTTT	NA	NA	TRBV2	TRBJ1-1
CASSGFSSYNEQFF	TGCGCCAGCAGCGGGTTCAGCTCCTACAATGAGCAGTTCTTC	NA	NA	TRBV5-1	TRBJ2-1